Included here is one T cell receptor beta chain sequence, with context. Its antigen is not identified. PCR used 60 Vbeta primers and 13 Jbeta primers. Clones were read by immunoSEQ multiplex PCR, and TCRdb kept only the in-frame ones, dropping some. The table has fewer than 150,000 clones, about 78% seen once. This specimen comes from a study of cytomegalovirus exposure and HLA in healthy donors. The CDR3 totals 12 residues. Trimming took 7 bases from V and 1 from J, leaving 4 bases between them. The germline V gene has CDR1 MDHEN and CDR2 SYDVKM. Findings and caveats of the study: Per a later analysis, 18,000 or so TCR beta sequences showed association with HLA alleles at 0.05 false discovery rate.

The sequence was obtained from a man in his fifties or sixties in good health and CMV-seronegative. The sample comprised PBMCs. The chain uses TRBV28 and TRBJ2-2; D is unclear. CDR3 sequence reads: CASIQNTGELFF. Written as DNA, the CDR3 is TGTGCCAGCATCCAGAACACCGGGGAGCTGTTTTTT.